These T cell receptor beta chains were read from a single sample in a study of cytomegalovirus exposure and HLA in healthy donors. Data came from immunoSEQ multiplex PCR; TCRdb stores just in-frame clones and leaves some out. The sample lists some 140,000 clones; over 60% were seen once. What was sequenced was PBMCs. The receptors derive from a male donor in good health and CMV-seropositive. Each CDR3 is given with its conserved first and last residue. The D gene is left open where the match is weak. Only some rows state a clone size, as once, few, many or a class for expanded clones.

TGTGCCAGCAGCGTAGATGCGGGACAGAGCACAGATACGCAGTATTTT | CASSVDAGQSTDTQYF | TRBV9 | NA | TRBJ2-3 | NA
TGCGCCAGCAGTCAATCGGGGGGGGGCTTCCACGAGCAGTACTTC | CASSQSGGGFHEQYF | TRBV23-1 | NA | TRBJ2-7 | NA
TGTGCCAGCAGTGCCTACTCTGGAAACACCATATATTTT | CASSAYSGNTIYF | TRBV25-1 | NA | TRBJ1-3 | NA
TGTGCCAGCAGTTTACCCGGGAGGGACAATGAGCAGTTCTTC | CASSLPGRDNEQFF | TRBV28 | once | TRBJ2-1 | TRBD2
TGTGCCAGCAGCTTCGGGGTAGATACGCAGTATTTT | CASSFGVDTQYF | TRBV11-2 | NA | TRBJ2-3 | NA
TGTGCCAGCAGTTACTCGGCAGGGGTCGAGCAGTACTTC | CASSYSAGVEQYF | TRBV6-5 | NA | TRBJ2-7 | NA
TGTGCCAGCAGTTACCCCCGGGACAGAGAGACCCAGTACTTC | CASSYPRDRETQYF | TRBV6-6 | NA | TRBJ2-5 | TRBD1
TGTGCCAGCAGCCCGTCGTGGGAGCGGGGGAGCGACGAGCAGTACTTC | CASSPSWERGSDEQYF | TRBV13 | NA | TRBJ2-7 | TRBD2
TGTGCTAGCAGCTTACAGGGGTCCACCGGGGAGCTGTTTTTT | CASSLQGSTGELFF | TRBV7-7 | once | TRBJ2-2 | TRBD1
TGTGCCAGCAGTTTAGTCGGGACGGGGGGTTACGAGCAGTACTTC | CASSLVGTGGYEQYF | TRBV27 | NA | TRBJ2-7 | TRBD2
TGTGCCAGCTCACCGGAGCGCCACGAGCAGTACTTC | CASSPERHEQYF | TRBV18 | NA | TRBJ2-7 | NA
TGTGCCAGCAGTGAAGGACAGAGGAATTCACCCCTCCACTTT | CASSEGQRNSPLHF | TRBV6-1 | NA | TRBJ1-6 | NA
TGCAGCGTTCATGTTACTAGCGGGGTTGATCATTGGGAGACCCAGTACTTC | CSVHVTSGVDHWETQYF | TRBV29-1 | NA | TRBJ2-5 | TRBD2
TGTGCCAGCAGCTTAGAAACTAGCGGGGTGCTCTACAATGAGCAGTTCTTC | CASSLETSGVLYNEQFF | TRBV13 | NA | TRBJ2-1 | TRBD2
TGCAGCGTTGAAGAGCGACTAGCGGGATCAGATACGCAGTATTTT | CSVEERLAGSDTQYF | TRBV29-1 | NA | TRBJ2-3 | TRBD2
TGTGCCAGCAGCTGGGATCATGGTGGGACTAATATTGTAGATACGCAGTATTTT | CASSWDHGGTNIVDTQYF | TRBV7-9 | NA | TRBJ2-3 | TRBD2
TGTGCCAGCAGTTTAAGGCAGGGGATCGCCTACGAGCAGTACTTC | CASSLRQGIAYEQYF | TRBV28 | NA | TRBJ2-7 | NA
TGCAGTGCCCAGGACTCAGATGAGCAGTTCTTC | CSAQDSDEQFF | TRBV20-1 | NA | TRBJ2-1 | NA
TGTGCCAGTAGTACACAGGGGGGACTAACTACTGAAGCTTTCTTT | CASSTQGGLTTEAFF | TRBV19 | NA | TRBJ1-1 | TRBD1
TGTGCCAGCAGTACAGCCTCTGGGGCCAACGTCCTGACTTTC | CASSTASGANVLTF | TRBV2 | NA | TRBJ2-6 | NA
TGTGCCAGCGGGGCCGGGACAGGGGGCGGTCAGCCCCAGCATTTT | CASGAGTGGGQPQHF | TRBV6-1 | few | TRBJ1-5 | TRBD1
TGTGCCAGCAGTCCGGCGACAGGGTACAATGAGCAGTTCTTC | CASSPATGYNEQFF | TRBV28 | NA | TRBJ2-1 | TRBD1
TGTGCCAGTAGTATAGGGGGCTTCCCCCAATCCTACGAGCAGTACTTC | CASSIGGFPQSYEQYF | TRBV19 | once | TRBJ2-7 | NA
TGTGCCAGCAGCTTAGGGCCCGGGACAGGGGTATCCACCGGGGAGCTGTTTTTT | CASSLGPGTGVSTGELFF | TRBV11-2 | NA | TRBJ2-2 | TRBD1
TGTGCCAGTACTGGGACAGGGGGATATGAAAAACTGTTTTTT | CASTGTGGYEKLFF | TRBV19 | NA | TRBJ1-4 | TRBD1
TGTGCCAGCAGGCCCTGGCGTCTAGCTAACTATGGCTACACCTTC | CASRPWRLANYGYTF | TRBV2 | once | TRBJ1-2 | NA
TGTGCCAGCAGCGTACTAGCGGGATCCTACGAGCAGTACTTC | CASSVLAGSYEQYF | TRBV7-9 | NA | TRBJ2-7 | TRBD2
TGTGCCAGCGGAGAGGCAGGGTTCCCTTATGGCTACACCTTC | CASGEAGFPYGYTF | TRBV6-5 | NA | TRBJ1-2 | NA
TGTGCCAGCAGCCAAGGGGCGGGAGGGCTCCACAATGAGCAGTTCTTC | CASSQGAGGLHNEQFF | TRBV4-2 | NA | TRBJ2-1 | TRBD2
TGTGCCATAAATAGCGGGAGGAGGGCCAATGAGCAGTTCTTC | CAINSGRRANEQFF | TRBV10-3 | few | TRBJ2-1 | TRBD2
TGTGCCAGCAGCGACCTACAGGGAAATGAAGCTTTCTTT | CASSDLQGNEAFF | TRBV9 | NA | TRBJ1-1 | NA
TGTGCCAGCAGCTTAGTGTCCGGGGGTACAGATACGCAGTATTTT | CASSLVSGGTDTQYF | TRBV7-2 | NA | TRBJ2-3 | NA
TGCGCCAGCAGCAGCCGACAGCTTCCTAATGAAAAACTGTTTTTT | CASSSRQLPNEKLFF | TRBV4-1 | NA | TRBJ1-4 | NA
TGTGCCAGCAGTTACTTTGAGGACTACGAGCAGTACTTC | CASSYFEDYEQYF | TRBV6-5 | NA | TRBJ2-7 | NA
TGTGCCAGCAGTGAACTTGAGCAGTACTTC | CASSELEQYF | TRBV2 | NA | TRBJ2-7 | NA
TGTGCCAGCAGTTACAGCGGGGGGCCAACCTACGAGCAGTACTTC | CASSYSGGPTYEQYF | TRBV6-5 | NA | TRBJ2-7 | TRBD2
TGTGCCAGCAGCGTGACCGGGACAGGGACCTACGAGCAGTACTTC | CASSVTGTGTYEQYF | TRBV9 | NA | TRBJ2-7 | TRBD1
TGTGCCAGCAGCCAAGATAGGCAGGGCGGCACAAATTCACCCCTCCACTTT | CASSQDRQGGTNSPLHF | TRBV14 | NA | TRBJ1-6 | NA
TGTGCCAGCTCACGATCTAGGGGTAACAATGAGCAGTTCTTC | CASSRSRGNNEQFF | TRBV18 | once | TRBJ2-1 | NA
TGTGCCAGCAGCCAAGATGTGACAGTCACGCTCTCTGGAAACACCATATATTTT | CASSQDVTVTLSGNTIYF | TRBV4-2 | few | TRBJ1-3 | NA
TGTTCCAGCAGCTTAGGACAGGGTGAGCAGTTCTTC | CSSSLGQGEQFF | TRBV7-9 | once | TRBJ2-1 | TRBD1
TGTGCCAGCAACCCCGGGACTAGCGGGCCACTAGCCAAAAACATTCAGTACTTC | CASNPGTSGPLAKNIQYF | TRBV28 | NA | TRBJ2-4 | TRBD2
TGCGCCAGCAGCCTTAAGGGATCCGGGACAGGGAATGGCTACACCTTC | CASSLKGSGTGNGYTF | TRBV4-1 | NA | TRBJ1-2 | TRBD1
TGCGCCAGCGCCCTTAGCGGGGGAGACTTTGATACGCAGTATTTT | CASALSGGDFDTQYF | TRBV5-1 | NA | TRBJ2-3 | TRBD2
TGTGCCAGCAGTTACTCGAGCGGGAACTACGAGCAGTACTTC | CASSYSSGNYEQYF | TRBV6-6 | once | TRBJ2-7 | TRBD2
TGTGCCAGCAGCTCGACGGACGGGAGGACGGACTATGGCTACACCTTC | CASSSTDGRTDYGYTF | TRBV13 | NA | TRBJ1-2 | NA
TGTGCCAGCTCAGAACAGGGGGCGCGGAACACCGGGGAGCTGTTTTTT | CASSEQGARNTGELFF | TRBV18 | NA | TRBJ2-2 | TRBD1
TGCGCCAGCAGCTCGGGACGGACAGTGAACACTGAAGCTTTCTTT | CASSSGRTVNTEAFF | TRBV5-1 | NA | TRBJ1-1 | NA
TGTGCCAGCAGCTTAGTCCCGGGAGCCTCCTACGAGCAGTACTTC | CASSLVPGASYEQYF | TRBV7-3 | NA | TRBJ2-7 | NA
TGTGCCAGCAGCACCAGCCTACTGGTTCTAGGCGAGCAGTACTTC | CASSTSLLVLGEQYF | TRBV7-9 | NA | TRBJ2-7 | NA
TGTGCCAGCAGCTTAGACCGCGCCTACGAGCAGTACTTC | CASSLDRAYEQYF | TRBV7-2 | NA | TRBJ2-7 | NA
TGTGCCAGCAGCGTAGATGAAGGCGGGGGTCGCTACGAGCAGTACTTC | CASSVDEGGGRYEQYF | TRBV9 | NA | TRBJ2-7 | TRBD2
TGTGCCAGCAGCCCGGGACAGGGGGTAATAGCGAACACTGAAGCTTTCTTT | CASSPGQGVIANTEAFF | TRBV7-8 | NA | TRBJ1-1 | TRBD1
TGTGCCAGCAGTTTTAGGGGGGGCAACGAGCAGTACTTC | CASSFRGGNEQYF | TRBV28 | NA | TRBJ2-7 | NA
TGCGCCAGCAGCTTGGCTAGGGACAGGGTAGGAGAGACCCAGTACTTC | CASSLARDRVGETQYF | TRBV5-1 | NA | TRBJ2-5 | TRBD1
TGTGCCAGCTCACCGGTTAACAGCAAGAACACTGAAGCTTTCTTT | CASSPVNSKNTEAFF | TRBV18 | NA | TRBJ1-1 | NA
TGTGCCAGTAGTATGGGAGTCGGGACCTACGAGCAGTACTTC | CASSMGVGTYEQYF | TRBV19 | NA | TRBJ2-7 | NA
TGCGCCAGCAGCCCTGGACAGGGCGGGGGCAATCAGCCCCAGCATTTT | CASSPGQGGGNQPQHF | TRBV5-1 | NA | TRBJ1-5 | TRBD1
TGTGCCTCCAGGACAGGGGGCGCCATTTACTATGGCTACACCTTC | CASRTGGAIYYGYTF | TRBV2 | NA | TRBJ1-2 | TRBD1